The 31 T cell receptor beta chains below were found in one sample sequenced in a study of CD4 T cells in relation to SARS-CoV-2 and coronaviruses. Assay: immunoSEQ multiplex PCR; the TCRdb copy retains only in-frame clones and omits some. The repertoire holds roughly 36,000 clones, with approximately 85% as singletons. Sequenced sample: memory CD4+ T cells from PBMCs. The receptors stem from an adult with COVID-19.

This chain uses TRBV15 with TRBJ2-1; 8 positions agree with TRBD2. The CDR3 is 17 amino acids. The germline CDR1 and CDR2 sequences are LNHNV and YYDKDF (reference sequence). With 3 bases clipped from V and 0 bases from J, the junction kept 7 bases outside the gene matches. The CDR3 DNA sequence: TGTGCCACCAGCAGGTACTCCGGGACTAGCTCCTACAATGAGCAGTTCTTC. This translates into CATSRYSGTSSYNEQFF.

The chain couples TRBV11-2 to TRBJ2-5; D possibly corresponds to TRBD1 (5 bases). CDR3 length equals 14 residues. Per the germline V gene, CDR1 is SGHAT and CDR2 is FQNNGV. Trimming removed 3 bases from V and 5 bases from J, with 13 bases in between. The CDR3 region is CASSFSQGRETQYF. The CDR3 DNA reads as TGTGCCAGCAGCTTCTCCCAGGGCCGGGAGACCCAGTACTTC.

The V and J genes are TRBV5-6 and TRBJ2-3; the D call may be TRBD1 or TRBD2 (8 bases each). The CDR3 runs to 18 residues. V lost 0 bases, J lost 2 bases, and 19 bases lay in between. The germline V gene has CDR1 SGHDT and CDR2 YYEEEE. In DNA form, the CDR3 reads TGTGCCAGCAGCTTGGCCGGGGGGGCAGGGGGCTTCACAGATACGCAGTATTTT. Translation gives CASSLAGGAGGFTDTQYF.

V gene TRBV7-2 combines with J gene TRBJ2-5; 8 nucleotides match TRBD1. The junction had 19 bases not matched to a gene; V was cut back by 5 bases and J by 5 bases. The CDR3 sequence is 18 residues long. Germline loops: CDR1 SGHTA, CDR2 FQGNSA. The CDR3 nucleotides are TGTGCCAGCAGCCACGGAACCGACAGGGGCCTTACGGGGGAGACCCAGTACTTC. Its translation: CASSHGTDRGLTGETQYF.

V is TRBV28 and J is TRBJ2-4; the match to TRBD1 covers 7 bases. The CDR3 totals 12 residues. CDR1 MDHEN and CDR2 SYDVKM come from the germline V gene. V was clipped by 6 bases and J by 11 bases; unmatched bases: 7. The chain's CDR3 is CASSLYRGLQYF. The CDR3 nucleotides are TGTGCCAGCAGCCTATACAGGGGCCTTCAGTACTTC.

The V gene is TRBV6-6, the J gene TRBJ2-3, with TRBD1 matching 9 bases. CDR1 is MNHNY and CDR2 is SVGAGI in the germline V gene (reference sequence). This CDR3 is built from 16 residues. V lost 5 bases, J lost 0 bases, and 6 bases stayed unmatched. As DNA, the CDR3 is TGTGCCAGCAGTAAGTCCGGGACAGGGAGCACAGATACGCAGTATTTT. It codes for CASSKSGTGSTDTQYF.

The chain recombines TRBV7-2 with TRBJ2-7; possibly TRBD1 for D (5 bases). The germline V gene has CDR1 SGHTA and CDR2 FQGNSA. This CDR3 region has 15 residues. V was pared by 5 bases and J by 0 bases, with 14 bases between. CDR3 region: CASSPRQGSSYEQYF. The CDR3 coding sequence is TGTGCCAGCAGCCCCCGGCAGGGCAGCTCCTACGAGCAGTACTTC.

This clone was seen once. The chain couples TRBV7-3 to TRBJ2-3, with TRBD2 matching over 9 bases. The CDR3 loop spans 13 amino acids. Per germline, CDR1 SGHTA and CDR2 FQGTGA. J gave up 14 bases and V 5 bases, and 11 bases lay outside the gene matches. Written as DNA, the CDR3 is TGTGCCAGCAGCCCCACACCTAGCGGGATGGGGTATTTT. Translated, it gives CASSPTPSGMGYF.

This sequence joins TRBV2 and TRBJ1-4, with D tentatively TRBD1 (5 bases). The germline CDR1 and CDR2 sequences are SNHLY and FYNNEI. CDR3 length: 14 residues. V dropped 11 bases and J dropped 7 bases, with 20 bases sitting between them. CDR3 DNA: TGTGCCGTATCCTCCGGGACTAGCCCTGAAAAACTGTTTTTT. Protein product: CAVSSGTSPEKLFF.

This rearrangement joins TRBV5-1 to TRBJ1-2, with 9 bases fitting TRBD1. The CDR3 extends over 14 amino acids. Germline CDR1 and CDR2: SGHRS and YFSETQ. The V gene end was trimmed by 4 bases and the J gene end by 1 base; junction bases not matched to a gene: 2. CDR3: CASSPTGGNYGYTF. In nucleotides, the CDR3 is TGCGCCAGCAGCCCGACAGGGGGTAACTATGGCTACACCTTC.

This clone turned up a few times. J is TRBJ2-2 and V is TRBV10-1, with D unresolved. Trimming removed 6 bases from V and 3 bases from J, with 8 bases in between. Germline CDR1 is WNHNN and CDR2 is SYGVQD (reference sequence). This CDR3 spans 13 amino acids. CDR3 DNA: TGCGCCAGCAGCGAATCGGACACCGGGGAGCTGTTTTTT. It is translated as CASSESDTGELFF.

This chain uses TRBV7-8 with TRBJ2-3; the D gene is possibly TRBD1 (5 bases). This CDR3 has 14 amino acids. Germline assignment: CDR1 SGHVS and CDR2 FQNEAQ. Between the trimmed V and J ends, which lost 5 bases and 6 bases, there was a span of 15 bases. The DNA of the CDR3 is TGTGCCAGCAGCCCATCTGCAGGGTCGGATACGCAGTATTTT. It translates to CASSPSAGSDTQYF.

The chain has TRBV9 and TRBJ2-3; D could derive from TRBD1 or TRBD2 (6 bases each). The CDR3 consists of 14 residues. V was trimmed by 7 bases and J by 2 bases, leaving 14 bases between them. CDR1 SGDLS and CDR2 YYNGEE come from the germline V gene. CDR3 sequence: CASGGQSFTDTQYF. CDR3 nucleotide sequence: TGTGCCAGCGGGGGGCAGTCCTTCACAGATACGCAGTATTTT.

The chain is built from TRBV7-8 and TRBJ2-7, with unresolved D. Between the trimmed V and J ends, which lost 4 bases and 2 bases, there was a span of 15 bases. CDR1 is SGHVS and CDR2 is FQNEAQ in the germline V gene. This CDR3 contains 15 residues. CDR3 region: CASSSNRFSAYEQYF. As DNA, the CDR3 is TGTGCCAGCAGCTCAAACCGTTTTTCGGCCTACGAGCAGTACTTC.

The rearrangement uses TRBV5-6 and TRBJ1-4; unclear D gene. The CDR3 extends over 16 amino acids. Germline lookup yields CDR1 SGHDT and CDR2 YYEEEE. V lost 3 bases and J lost 5, with 17 bases in between. The CDR3 coding sequence is TGTGCCAGCAGCTATACGGGCTCGGGATACAATGAAAAACTGTTTTTT. Translating gives CASSYTGSGYNEKLFF.

V is TRBV4-1 and J is TRBJ2-7, with 8 bases lining up with TRBD1. J was trimmed by 2 bases and V by 2 bases; bases with no gene match: 5. This CDR3 is 15 amino acids long. Germline V gene sequence: CDR1 MGHRA, CDR2 YSYEKL. The CDR3 is CASSQSTGVTYEQYF. In nucleotides, the CDR3 is TGCGCCAGCAGCCAATCGACAGGGGTTACCTACGAGCAGTACTTC.

The gene calls are TRBV7-2 and TRBJ2-7, with a possible D match to TRBD2 (6 bases). The V end lost 4 bases, the J end lost 1 base, and 11 bases lay between the germline ends. CDR3 length equals 14 residues. From germline, CDR1 is SGHTA and CDR2 FQGNSA. CDR3 in DNA: TGTGCCAGCAGCTCCCCGGGACTTTCCTACGAGCAGTACTTC. This translates into CASSSPGLSYEQYF.

The J gene is TRBJ2-7, the V gene TRBV14; D is unclear. The CDR3 runs to 13 residues. Between the trimmed V and J ends, which lost 0 bases and 9 bases, there was a span of 12 bases. Germline V gene sequence: CDR1 SGHDN, CDR2 FVKESK. CDR3 in DNA: TGTGCCAGCAGCCAAGATGGGGTAACGTGGCAGTACTTC. It translates to CASSQDGVTWQYF.

This clone is a singleton in its sample. The chain has TRBV9 and TRBJ2-1; 10 nucleotides agree with TRBD1. V shed 6 bases, J shed 8 bases, and the junction held 11 bases outside the gene matches. Germline CDR1 reads SGDLS; CDR2 reads YYNGEE. The CDR3 loop spans 15 amino acids. The CDR3 DNA reads TGTGCCAGCACGGTGGGGGGGACAGGGGACTATGAGCAGTTCTTC. It is translated as CASTVGGTGDYEQFF.

This rearrangement joins TRBV5-1 to TRBJ2-1, with 10 positions matching TRBD2. Unmatched junction bases numbered 7, after V lost 2 bases and J lost 5 bases. From germline, CDR1 is SGHRS and CDR2 YFSETQ. The CDR3 covers 16 residues. CDR3 amino acids: CASSLASGSSNNEQFF. The CDR3 nucleotides are TGCGCCAGCAGCTTAGCTAGCGGGAGTAGCAACAATGAGCAGTTCTTC.

The chain carries TRBV7-9 and TRBJ1-1, with D hard to call. V lost 5 bases and J lost 3, with 13 bases in between. Germline V gene data show CDR1 as SEHNR and CDR2 as FQNEAQ (reference sequence). The length of the CDR3 is 14 residues. This CDR3 reads CASSPRGGDTEAFF. The CDR3 region has the DNA TGTGCCAGCAGCCCCCGGGGAGGTGACACTGAAGCTTTCTTT.

This clone was detected only a few times. The chain carries TRBV19 and TRBJ1-4, with D possibly TRBD1 on 6 matching bases. Deletions cut 6 bases from V and 8 bases from J, with 16 bases between. The length of the CDR3 is 14 residues. Germline V gene sequence: CDR1 LNHDA, CDR2 SQIVND (reference sequence). The CDR3 DNA reads as TGTGCCAGTAGCAGGCGGGGGCTAGAGGAAAAACTGTTTTTT. Translating gives CASSRRGLEEKLFF.

The chain couples TRBV12-3 or TRBV12-4 to TRBJ1-1; D is undetermined. The germline V and J ends were trimmed by 6 bases and 3 bases, with 11 bases remaining between them. This CDR3 comprises 13 residues. The CDR3 DNA follows: TGTGCCAGCAGGGGGTTTTTAGACACTGAAGCTTTCTTT. This codes for CASRGFLDTEAFF.

The gene calls are TRBV19 and TRBJ2-7; the D gene is possibly TRBD2 (6 bases). This CDR3 is built from 14 residues. Looked up from germline, CDR1 is LNHDA and CDR2 is SQIVND (reference sequence). Trimming cost V 4 bases and J 2 bases, with 12 bases left between them. The CDR3: CASSRSSVTYEQYF. The CDR3 region has the DNA TGTGCCAGTAGTAGGTCTAGCGTAACCTACGAGCAGTACTTC.

J is TRBJ2-1 and V is TRBV5-5, with D perhaps TRBD1 or TRBD2 (5 bases each). Trimming cost V 4 bases and J 8 bases, with 22 bases left between them. Per germline, CDR1 SGHKS and CDR2 YYEKEE (reference sequence). This CDR3 spans 16 amino acids. CDR3 coding DNA: TGTGCCAGCAGCCCATACCGGGACCGCGTCCTGGATGAGCAGTTCTTC. Encoded protein: CASSPYRDRVLDEQFF.

This clone was detected only once. The gene calls are TRBV19 and TRBJ2-7; 7 positions agree with TRBD2. The CDR3 contains 14 residues. From germline, CDR1 is LNHDA and CDR2 SQIVND (reference sequence). J gave up 2 bases and V 4 bases, and 5 bases lay outside the gene matches. The CDR3 DNA reads as TGTGCCAGTAGTAGGCGGGAGCCCCCCTACGAGCAGTACTTC. It specifies CASSRREPPYEQYF.

The chain has TRBV18 and TRBJ2-1; D may correspond to TRBD1 or TRBD2 (5 bases each). Germline CDR1 is KGHSH and CDR2 is LQKENI. CDR3 length equals 16 residues. V lost 0 bases and J 6 bases, leaving 15 bases between the germline ends. The CDR3 nucleotides read TGTGCCAGCTCACCACCTTCGGGACCGATAGGCAATGAGCAGTTCTTC. Its protein product is CASSPPSGPIGNEQFF.

The chain has TRBV4-3 and TRBJ1-3; D unresolved. The CDR3 contains 16 residues. Per the germline V gene, CDR1 is LGHNA and CDR2 is YSLEER. V lost 0 bases, J lost 4 bases, and 13 bases lay in between. Here the CDR3 DNA reads TGCGCCAGCAGCCAAGATAATCTGCATGCAGGAAACACCATATATTTT. Its protein product is CASSQDNLHAGNTIYF.

This clone was counted once. The chain is built from TRBV6-1 and TRBJ2-5; D call uncertain. The CDR3 covers 12 residues. Germline assignment: CDR1 MNHNS and CDR2 SASEGT. V was pared by 2 bases and J by 4 bases, with 5 bases between. CDR3 protein: CASSEMGETQYF. The CDR3 region has the DNA TGTGCCAGCAGTGAAATGGGAGAGACCCAGTACTTC.

CDR3 sequence (DNA): TGTGCCAGCAGCCCTCTGACCGGGGTGGGTGAAGCTTTCTTT. Protein sequence: CASSPLTGVGEAFF. The genes are TRBV7-2 and TRBJ1-1; D is unclear. Deletions cut 5 bases from V and 7 bases from J, with 17 bases between. The germline CDR1 and CDR2 sequences are SGHTA and FQGNSA. The CDR3 length is 14 residues.

This sequence joins TRBV7-9 and TRBJ2-3; D uncertain. The CDR3 length is 17 residues. V was shortened by 5 bases and J by 5 bases, with 23 bases between the two germline ends. Germline CDR1 is SEHNR and CDR2 is FQNEAQ (reference sequence). The CDR3 protein is CASSPGVSILTQDTQYF. As DNA, the CDR3 is TGTGCCAGCAGCCCGGGTGTGTCGATTCTAACTCAAGATACGCAGTATTTT.